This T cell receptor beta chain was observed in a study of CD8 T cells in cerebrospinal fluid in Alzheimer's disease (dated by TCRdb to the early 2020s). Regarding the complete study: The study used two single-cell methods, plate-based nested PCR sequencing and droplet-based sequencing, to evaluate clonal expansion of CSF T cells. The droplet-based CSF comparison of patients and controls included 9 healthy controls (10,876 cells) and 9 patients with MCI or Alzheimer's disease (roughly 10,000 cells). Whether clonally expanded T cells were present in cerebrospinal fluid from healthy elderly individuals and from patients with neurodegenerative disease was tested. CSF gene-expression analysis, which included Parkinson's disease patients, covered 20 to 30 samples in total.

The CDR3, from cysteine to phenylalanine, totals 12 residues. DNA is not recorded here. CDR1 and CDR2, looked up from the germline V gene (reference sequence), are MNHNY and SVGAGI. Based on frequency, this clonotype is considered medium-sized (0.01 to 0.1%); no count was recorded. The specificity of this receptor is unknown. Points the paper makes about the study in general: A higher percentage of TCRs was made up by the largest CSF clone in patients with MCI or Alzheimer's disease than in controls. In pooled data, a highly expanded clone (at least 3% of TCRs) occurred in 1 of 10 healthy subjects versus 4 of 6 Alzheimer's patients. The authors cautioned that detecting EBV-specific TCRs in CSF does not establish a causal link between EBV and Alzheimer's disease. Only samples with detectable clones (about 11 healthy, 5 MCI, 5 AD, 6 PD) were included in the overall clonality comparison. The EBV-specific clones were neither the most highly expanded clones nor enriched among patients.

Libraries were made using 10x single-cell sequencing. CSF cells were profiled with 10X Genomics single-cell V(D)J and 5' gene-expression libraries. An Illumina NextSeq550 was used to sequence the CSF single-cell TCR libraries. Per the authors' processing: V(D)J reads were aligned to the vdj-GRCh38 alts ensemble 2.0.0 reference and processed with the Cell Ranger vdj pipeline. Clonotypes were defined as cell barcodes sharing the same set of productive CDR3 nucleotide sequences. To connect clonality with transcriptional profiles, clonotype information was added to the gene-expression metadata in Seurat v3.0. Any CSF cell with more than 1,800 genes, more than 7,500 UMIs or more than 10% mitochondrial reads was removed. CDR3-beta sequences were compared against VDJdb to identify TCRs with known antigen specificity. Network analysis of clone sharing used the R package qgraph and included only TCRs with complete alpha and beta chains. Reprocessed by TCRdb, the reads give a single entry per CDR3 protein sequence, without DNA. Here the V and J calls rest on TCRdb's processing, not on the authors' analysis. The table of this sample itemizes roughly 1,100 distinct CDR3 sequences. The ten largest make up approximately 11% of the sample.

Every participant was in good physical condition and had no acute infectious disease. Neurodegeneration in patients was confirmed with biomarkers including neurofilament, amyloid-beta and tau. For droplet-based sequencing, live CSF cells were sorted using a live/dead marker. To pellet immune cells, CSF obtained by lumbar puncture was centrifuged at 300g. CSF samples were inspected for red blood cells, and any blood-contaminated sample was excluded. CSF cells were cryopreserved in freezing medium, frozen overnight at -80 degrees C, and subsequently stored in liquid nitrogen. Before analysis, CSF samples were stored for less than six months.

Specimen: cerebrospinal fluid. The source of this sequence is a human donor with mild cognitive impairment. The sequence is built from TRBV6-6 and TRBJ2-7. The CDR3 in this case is CASSYGPYEQYF.